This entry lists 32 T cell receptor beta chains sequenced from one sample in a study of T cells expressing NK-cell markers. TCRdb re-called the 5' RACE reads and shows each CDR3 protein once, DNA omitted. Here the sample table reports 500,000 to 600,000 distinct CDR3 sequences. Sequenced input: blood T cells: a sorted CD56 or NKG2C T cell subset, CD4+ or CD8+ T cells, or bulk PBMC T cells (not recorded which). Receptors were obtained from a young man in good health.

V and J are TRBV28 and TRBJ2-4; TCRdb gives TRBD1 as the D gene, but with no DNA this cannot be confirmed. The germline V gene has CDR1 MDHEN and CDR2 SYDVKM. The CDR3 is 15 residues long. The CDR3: CASSYAKNRANIQYF.

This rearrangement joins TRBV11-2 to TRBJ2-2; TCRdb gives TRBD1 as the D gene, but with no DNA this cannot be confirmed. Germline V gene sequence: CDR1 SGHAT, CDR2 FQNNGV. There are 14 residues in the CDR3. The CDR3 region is CASSVTGMVGELFF.

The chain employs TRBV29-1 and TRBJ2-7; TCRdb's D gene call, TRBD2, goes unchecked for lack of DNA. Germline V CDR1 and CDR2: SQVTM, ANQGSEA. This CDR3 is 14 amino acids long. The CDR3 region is CSVDTSGSGYEQYF.

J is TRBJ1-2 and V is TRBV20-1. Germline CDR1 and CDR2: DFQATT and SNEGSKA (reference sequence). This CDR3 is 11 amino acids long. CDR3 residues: CSARGAHGYTF.

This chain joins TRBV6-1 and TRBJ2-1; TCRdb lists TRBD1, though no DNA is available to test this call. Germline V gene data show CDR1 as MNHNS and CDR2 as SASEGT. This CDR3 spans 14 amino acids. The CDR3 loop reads CASRAGGVLNEQFF.

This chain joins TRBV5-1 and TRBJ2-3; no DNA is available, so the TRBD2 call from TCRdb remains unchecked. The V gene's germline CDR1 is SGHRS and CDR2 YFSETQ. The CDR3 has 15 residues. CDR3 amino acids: CASSLEPYELDTQYF.

CDR3 region: CAISESGASSYEQYF. The gene calls are TRBV10-3 and TRBJ2-7; TCRdb gives TRBD1 as the D gene, but with no DNA this cannot be confirmed. CDR1 is ENHRY, CDR2 SYGVKD, per germline. The CDR3 is made up of 15 amino acids.

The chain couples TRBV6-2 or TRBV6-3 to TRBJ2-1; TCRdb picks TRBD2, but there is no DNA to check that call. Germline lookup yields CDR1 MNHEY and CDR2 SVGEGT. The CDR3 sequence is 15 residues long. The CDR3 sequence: CASRSPGLEYNEQFF.

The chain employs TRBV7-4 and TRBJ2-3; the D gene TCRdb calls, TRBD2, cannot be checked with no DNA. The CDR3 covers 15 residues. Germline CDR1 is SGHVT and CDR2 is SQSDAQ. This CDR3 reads CASSPPKRETDTQYF. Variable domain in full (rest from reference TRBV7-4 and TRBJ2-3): GAGVSQSPRYKVAKRGRDVALRCDSISGHVTLYWYRQTLGQGSEVLTYSQSDAQRDKSGRPSGRFSAERPERSVSTLKIQRTEQGDSAVYLCASSPPKRETDTQYFGPGTRLTVL.

CDR3 loop: CASSTLPGTSYNEQFF. J is TRBJ2-1 and V is TRBV5-1; TCRdb designates TRBD1, a call that cannot be tested without DNA. This CDR3 spans 16 amino acids. Germline CDR1 and CDR2: SGHRS and YFSETQ.

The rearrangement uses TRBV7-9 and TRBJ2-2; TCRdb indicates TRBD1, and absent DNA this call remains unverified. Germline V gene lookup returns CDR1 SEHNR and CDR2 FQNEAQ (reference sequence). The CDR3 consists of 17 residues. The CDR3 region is CASSYEAGRGATGELFF.

CDR3 region: CASSNPGTGAESYGYTF. V and J are TRBV12-3 or TRBV12-4 and TRBJ1-2; TCRdb's D gene call, TRBD1, goes unchecked for lack of DNA. This CDR3 has 17 residues.

CDR3 loop: CSADMYRVRNTGELFF. This sequence joins TRBV20-1 and TRBJ2-2; checking the TCRdb D call of TRBD1 is not possible without DNA. This CDR3 region has 16 residues. Germline CDR1 reads DFQATT; CDR2 reads SNEGSKA (reference sequence).

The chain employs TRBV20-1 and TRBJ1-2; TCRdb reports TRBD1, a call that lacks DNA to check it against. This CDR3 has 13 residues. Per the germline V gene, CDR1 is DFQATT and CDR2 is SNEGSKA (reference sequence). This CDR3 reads CSALMDRSKGYTF.

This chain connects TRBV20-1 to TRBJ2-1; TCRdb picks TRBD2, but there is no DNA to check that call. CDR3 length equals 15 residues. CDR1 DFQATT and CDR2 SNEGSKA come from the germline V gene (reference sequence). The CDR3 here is CSARRSGGDYNEQFF.

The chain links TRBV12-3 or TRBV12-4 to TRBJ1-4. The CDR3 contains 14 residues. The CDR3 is CASSPSATNEKLFF.

Here the CDR3 reads CASSSWDEWYEQYF. The rearrangement links TRBV7-9 to TRBJ2-7; TCRdb calls TRBD2, which cannot be checked without DNA. The CDR3 is 14 amino acids. Germline V lookup: CDR1 SEHNR, CDR2 FQNEAQ (reference sequence).

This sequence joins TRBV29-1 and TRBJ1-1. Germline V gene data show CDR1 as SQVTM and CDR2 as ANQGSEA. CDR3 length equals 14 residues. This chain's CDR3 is CSVDDSGGVPEAFF.

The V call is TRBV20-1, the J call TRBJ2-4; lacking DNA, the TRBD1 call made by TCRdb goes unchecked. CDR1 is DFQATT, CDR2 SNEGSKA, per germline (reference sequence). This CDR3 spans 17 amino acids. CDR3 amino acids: CSARAMGGQVAKNIQYF.

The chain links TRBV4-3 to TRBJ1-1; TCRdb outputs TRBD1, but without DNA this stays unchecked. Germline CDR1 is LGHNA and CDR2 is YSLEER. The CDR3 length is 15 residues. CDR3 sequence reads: CASSQDYNRATEAFF.

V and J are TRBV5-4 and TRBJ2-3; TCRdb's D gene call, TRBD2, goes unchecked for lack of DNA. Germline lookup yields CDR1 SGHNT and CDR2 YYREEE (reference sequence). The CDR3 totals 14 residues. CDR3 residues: CASSLKAGVDTQYF. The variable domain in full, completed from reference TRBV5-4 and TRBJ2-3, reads ETGVTQSPTHLIKTRGQQVTLRCSSQSGHNTVSWYQQALGQGPQFIFQYYREEENGRGNFPPRFSGLQFPNYSSELNVNALELDDSALYLCASSLKAGVDTQYFGPGTRLTVL.

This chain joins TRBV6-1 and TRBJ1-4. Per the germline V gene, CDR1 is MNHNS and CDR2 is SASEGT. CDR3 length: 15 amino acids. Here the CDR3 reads CASSETRLLREKLFF.

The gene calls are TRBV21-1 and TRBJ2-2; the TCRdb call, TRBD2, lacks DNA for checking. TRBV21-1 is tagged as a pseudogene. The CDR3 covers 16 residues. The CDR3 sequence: CASKWEGERETGELFF.

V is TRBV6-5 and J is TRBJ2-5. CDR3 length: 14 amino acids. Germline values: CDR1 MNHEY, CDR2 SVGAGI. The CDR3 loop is CASSYIGSSGTQYF.

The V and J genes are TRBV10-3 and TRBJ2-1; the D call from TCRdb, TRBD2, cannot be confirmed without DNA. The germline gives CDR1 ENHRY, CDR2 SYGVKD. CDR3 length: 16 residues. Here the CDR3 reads CAISPLGLAKNNEQFF.

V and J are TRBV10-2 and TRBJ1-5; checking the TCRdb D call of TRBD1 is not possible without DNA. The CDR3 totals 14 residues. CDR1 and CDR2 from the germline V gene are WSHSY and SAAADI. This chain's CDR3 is CASKPGQGNQPQHF.

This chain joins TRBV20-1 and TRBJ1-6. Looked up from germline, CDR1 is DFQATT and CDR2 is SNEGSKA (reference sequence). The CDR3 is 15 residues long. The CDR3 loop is CSASAASSYNSPLHF.

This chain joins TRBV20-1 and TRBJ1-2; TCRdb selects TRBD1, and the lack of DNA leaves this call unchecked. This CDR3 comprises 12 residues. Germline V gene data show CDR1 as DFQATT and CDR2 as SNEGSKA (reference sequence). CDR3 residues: CSPRGPGYGYTF.

CDR3: CSASPGTGGTGELFF. The V gene is TRBV20-1, the J gene TRBJ2-2; TCRdb selects TRBD1, and the lack of DNA leaves this call unchecked. The CDR3 has 15 residues. Germline V CDR1 and CDR2: DFQATT, SNEGSKA (reference sequence).

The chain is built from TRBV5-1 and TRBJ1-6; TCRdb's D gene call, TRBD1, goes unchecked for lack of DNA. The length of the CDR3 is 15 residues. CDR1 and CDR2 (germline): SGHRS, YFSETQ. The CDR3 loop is CASSLGQGYNSPLHF.

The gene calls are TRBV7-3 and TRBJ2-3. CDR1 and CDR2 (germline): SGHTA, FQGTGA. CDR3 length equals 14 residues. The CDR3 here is CASSLGPGTDTQYF. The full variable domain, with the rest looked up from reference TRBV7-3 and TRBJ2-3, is GAGVSQTPSNKVTEKGKYVELRCDPISGHTALYWYRQSLGQGPEFLIYFQGTGAADDSGLPNDRFFAVRPEGSVSTLKIQRTERGDSAVYLCASSLGPGTDTQYFGPGTRLTVL.

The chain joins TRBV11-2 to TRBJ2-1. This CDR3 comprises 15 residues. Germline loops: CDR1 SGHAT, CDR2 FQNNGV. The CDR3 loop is CASSLDSTSNHEQFF. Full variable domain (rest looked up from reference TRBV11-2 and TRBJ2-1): EAGVAQSPRYKIIEKRQSVAFWCNPISGHATLYWYQQILGQGPKLLIQFQNNGVVDDSQLPKDRFSAERLKGVDSTLKIQPAKLEDSAVYLCASSLDSTSNHEQFFGPGTRLTVL.